A selection of T cell receptor beta chains follows, all from one sample in a study of neurological immune-mediated disorders. TCRdb re-derived calls from the 5' RACE reads in MiXCR, one entry per CDR3 protein. The sample carries over 50,000 distinct CDR3 sequences, approximately 5.3% recorded once. The specimen was PBMCs. The receptors come from a human donor with multiple sclerosis. The donor label of this sample is uncertain. Both conserved end residues are part of each CDR3. Each record gives: CDR3 DNA, CDR3 protein, V gene, CDR3 length, D gene, clone size, J gene. A D gene is named only where the DNA matches it firmly. Some rows have no size entry. The others give once, few or many, or a class for an expanded clone.

CDR3nt: TGCAGTGCTAGAGATTATGGTGTGGGGGACTATGGCTACACCTTC; CDR3aa: CSARDYGVGDYGYTF; v_gene: TRBV20-1; len: 15; d_gene: .; abundance: many; j_gene: TRBJ1-2
CDR3nt: TGTGCCAGCAGCTTAGCGCGAACTAGCACAGATACGCAGTATTTT; CDR3aa: CASSLARTSTDTQYF; v_gene: TRBV7-6; len: 15; d_gene: .; abundance: few; j_gene: TRBJ2-3
CDR3nt: TGTGCCAGCAGCCCCTTGCTAGCGGGGAATAATGAGCAGTTCTTC; CDR3aa: CASSPLLAGNNEQFF; v_gene: TRBV3-1; len: 15; d_gene: TRBD2; abundance: few; j_gene: TRBJ2-1
CDR3nt: TGCAGCGTTGAAGACGGCAGCAGGGGTGGCGAGCAGTACTTC; CDR3aa: CSVEDGSRGGEQYF; v_gene: TRBV29-1; len: 14; d_gene: .; abundance: many; j_gene: TRBJ2-7
CDR3nt: TGTGCCAGCTCACCCGAAAGACAGGGGGCCTACAATGAGCAGTTCTTC; CDR3aa: CASSPERQGAYNEQFF; v_gene: TRBV18; len: 16; d_gene: TRBD1; abundance: many; j_gene: TRBJ2-1
CDR3nt: TGCGCCAGCAGCGCCTTACTAGCGGGGGTTTACAATGAGCAGTTCTTC; CDR3aa: CASSALLAGVYNEQFF; v_gene: TRBV5-1; len: 16; d_gene: TRBD2; abundance: many; j_gene: TRBJ2-1
CDR3nt: TGTGCCAGCAGTTACTCGGGAGAGACCCAGTACTTC; CDR3aa: CASSYSGETQYF; v_gene: TRBV6-6; len: 12; d_gene: .; abundance: .; j_gene: TRBJ2-5
CDR3nt: TGCGCCAGCAGCTTGGTAGGGTCACATGGCTACACCTTC; CDR3aa: CASSLVGSHGYTF; v_gene: TRBV5-1; len: 13; d_gene: .; abundance: many; j_gene: TRBJ1-2
CDR3nt: TGTGCCAGCAGCCAAGGGGCACCGGGACAGGGTATTTCCAGGGGCTACAATGAGCAGTTCTTC; CDR3aa: CASSQGAPGQGISRGYNEQFF; v_gene: TRBV3-1; len: 21; d_gene: TRBD1; abundance: .; j_gene: TRBJ2-1
CDR3nt: TGTGCCAGCAGTGATATGCTAGGGTATGGCTACACCTTC; CDR3aa: CASSDMLGYGYTF; v_gene: TRBV2; len: 13; d_gene: .; abundance: many; j_gene: TRBJ1-2
CDR3nt: TGCAGCGTTGAGTCGAGCGGGGGTGGCTACACCTTC; CDR3aa: CSVESSGGGYTF; v_gene: TRBV29-1; len: 12; d_gene: .; abundance: many; j_gene: TRBJ1-2
CDR3nt: TGTGCCAGCAGCCAATATGACAGGGCTGCAGGCGGCTACACCTTC; CDR3aa: CASSQYDRAAGGYTF; v_gene: TRBV7-9; len: 15; d_gene: TRBD1; abundance: many; j_gene: TRBJ1-2
CDR3nt: TGCAGCGTTGAGATGACAGGGAACTATGGCTACACCTTC; CDR3aa: CSVEMTGNYGYTF; v_gene: TRBV29-1; len: 13; d_gene: TRBD1; abundance: many; j_gene: TRBJ1-2
CDR3nt: TGCGCCAGCAGCTTACGACAGGGAAGCAACATTCAGTACTTC; CDR3aa: CASSLRQGSNIQYF; v_gene: TRBV5-1; len: 14; d_gene: TRBD1; abundance: many; j_gene: TRBJ2-4
CDR3nt: TGCGCCAGCAGCTTAACAGGGGGCGAAGGTAACACTGAAGCTTTCTTT; CDR3aa: CASSLTGGEGNTEAFF; v_gene: TRBV5-1; len: 16; d_gene: TRBD1; abundance: many; j_gene: TRBJ1-1
CDR3nt: TGTGCCAGCACCCCGACAGGGGGCGGGTACAATGAGCAGTTCTTC; CDR3aa: CASTPTGGGYNEQFF; v_gene: TRBV6-5; len: 15; d_gene: TRBD1; abundance: many; j_gene: TRBJ2-1
CDR3nt: TGCGCCAGCACAGTGGGATCGAGTCATTCACCCCTCCACTTT; CDR3aa: CASTVGSSHSPLHF; v_gene: TRBV5-1; len: 14; d_gene: .; abundance: many; j_gene: TRBJ1-6
CDR3nt: TGTGCCAGCACCCCCACGGGAGGCTCCTACGAGCAGTACTTC; CDR3aa: CASTPTGGSYEQYF; v_gene: TRBV7-6; len: 14; d_gene: TRBD2; abundance: many; j_gene: TRBJ2-7
CDR3nt: TGCAGTGCTAGAGATATTCTCCTAGCGGGGGGGGGCACAGATACGCAGTATTTT; CDR3aa: CSARDILLAGGGTDTQYF; v_gene: TRBV20-1; len: 18; d_gene: TRBD2; abundance: many; j_gene: TRBJ2-3
CDR3nt: TGCGCCAGCAGCTTGGATGGACTAGCGGGGATCGGGGTCGAGCAGTACTTC; CDR3aa: CASSLDGLAGIGVEQYF; v_gene: TRBV5-1; len: 17; d_gene: TRBD2; abundance: many; j_gene: TRBJ2-7
CDR3nt: TGTGCCAGCAGTTGGGGGGAGACACCGAATCTTTCGTACCATTCACCCCTCCACTTT; CDR3aa: CASSWGETPNLSYHSPLHF; v_gene: TRBV2; len: 19; d_gene: .; abundance: many; j_gene: TRBJ1-6
CDR3nt: TGTGCCAGCAGCGTGGACAGGACAAGCTCCTACGAGCAGTACTTC; CDR3aa: CASSVDRTSSYEQYF; v_gene: TRBV7-2; len: 15; d_gene: TRBD1; abundance: many; j_gene: TRBJ2-7
CDR3nt: TGCGCCAGCAGCTTAACCCAGGGAGTCGAGCAGTACTTC; CDR3aa: CASSLTQGVEQYF; v_gene: TRBV5-1; len: 13; d_gene: .; abundance: many; j_gene: TRBJ2-7
CDR3nt: TGTGCCAGCAGCCCGGACGGCTTAGTCAAGCCCCAGCATTTT; CDR3aa: CASSPDGLVKPQHF; v_gene: TRBV7-8; len: 14; d_gene: .; abundance: many; j_gene: TRBJ1-5
CDR3nt: TGTGCCAGCAGTTTAACTAGCGGATCTGAGCAGTTCTTC; CDR3aa: CASSLTSGSEQFF; v_gene: TRBV12-3/TRBV12-4; len: 13; d_gene: TRBD2; abundance: many; j_gene: TRBJ2-1
CDR3nt: TGTGCCAGCTCACCCTATGTGACAGGGTCAAACACTGAAGCTTTCTTT; CDR3aa: CASSPYVTGSNTEAFF; v_gene: TRBV18; len: 16; d_gene: TRBD1; abundance: .; j_gene: TRBJ1-1
CDR3nt: TGCGCCAGCAGCTTTGCGGGGGACCAAGAGACCCAGTACTTC; CDR3aa: CASSFAGDQETQYF; v_gene: TRBV5-1; len: 14; d_gene: TRBD2; abundance: many; j_gene: TRBJ2-5
CDR3nt: TGCGCCAGCAGCGTGACTAGCGGAGGGCTCACAGATACGCAGTATTTT; CDR3aa: CASSVTSGGLTDTQYF; v_gene: TRBV5-1; len: 16; d_gene: TRBD2; abundance: many; j_gene: TRBJ2-3
CDR3nt: TGTGCCAGCAGCTTAATGTACGGAAGTCAGACTGAAGCTTTCTTT; CDR3aa: CASSLMYGSQTEAFF; v_gene: TRBV7-2; len: 15; d_gene: .; abundance: few; j_gene: TRBJ1-1
CDR3nt: TGCGCCAGCAGCATCTACAGCGTTCAAGAGACCCAGTACTTC; CDR3aa: CASSIYSVQETQYF; v_gene: TRBV5-1; len: 14; d_gene: .; abundance: many; j_gene: TRBJ2-5
CDR3nt: TGCGCCAGCAGCTTGTTACGAGGGCGCGGAGAGACCCAGTACTTC; CDR3aa: CASSLLRGRGETQYF; v_gene: TRBV5-1; len: 15; d_gene: .; abundance: many; j_gene: TRBJ2-5
CDR3nt: TGTGCCAGCAGTTCCACCAGTGCTGGAAACACCATATATTTT; CDR3aa: CASSSTSAGNTIYF; v_gene: TRBV6-5; len: 14; d_gene: .; abundance: many; j_gene: TRBJ1-3